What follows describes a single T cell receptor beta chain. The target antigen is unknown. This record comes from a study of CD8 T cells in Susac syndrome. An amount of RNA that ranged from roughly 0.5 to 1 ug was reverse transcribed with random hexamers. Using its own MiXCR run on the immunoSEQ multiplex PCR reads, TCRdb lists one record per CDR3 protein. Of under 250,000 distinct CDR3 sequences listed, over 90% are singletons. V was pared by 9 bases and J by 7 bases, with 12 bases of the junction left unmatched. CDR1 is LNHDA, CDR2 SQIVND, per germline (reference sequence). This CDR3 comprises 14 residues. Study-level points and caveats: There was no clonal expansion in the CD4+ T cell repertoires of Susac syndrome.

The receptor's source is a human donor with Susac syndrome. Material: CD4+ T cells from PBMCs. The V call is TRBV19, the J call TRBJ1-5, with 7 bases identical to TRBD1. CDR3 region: CASSGQLEGQPQHF. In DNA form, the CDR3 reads TGTGCCAGCTCGGGACAGCTTGAAGGACAGCCCCAGCATTTT.